This TCR beta chain stems from a study of T cell responses to AZD1222 COVID-19 vaccine. The data were produced by immunoSEQ multiplex PCR, yet TCRdb's version contains in-frame clones alone and is incomplete. This sample has 100,000 to 150,000 clones, with about 86% found just once. A word on this clone: What it recognizes is unknown.

Study-level results: Of spike-specific TCRs, nearly half reportedly target regions left unmutated in variants.

CDR1 SEHNR and CDR2 FQNEAQ come from the germline V gene (reference sequence). This CDR3 has 16 residues. With V trimmed by 4 bases and J by 1 base, 9 bases remained unmatched. The material sequenced was peripheral blood, taken on day 0 of AZD1222 vaccination. The chain uses TRBV7-9 and TRBJ2-7; 8 bases map to TRBD2. The origin of this receptor is an adult in good health. The CDR3 DNA follows: TGTGCCAGCAGCTCCCCCGGGAGGGGGGGATCCTACGAGCAGTACTTC. Its protein is CASSSPGRGGSYEQYF. Variable domain in full (rest from reference TRBV7-9 and TRBJ2-7): DTGVSQNPRHKITKRGQNVTFRCDPISEHNRLYWYRQTLGQGPEFLTYFQNEAQLEKSRLLSDRFSAERPKGSFSTLEIQRTEQGDSAMYLCASSSPGRGGSYEQYFGPGTRLTVT.